The 16 T cell receptor beta chains below were found in one sample sequenced in a study of T cell clonality in common variable immunodeficiency (dated by TCRdb to the mid-2010s). Libraries were constructed by the immunoSEQ multiplex PCR assay. TCRdb limited this immuneACCESS table to in-frame rearrangements with V and J called. A share of clones is missing; checked studies link under half to unresolved V genes, and the rest is unexplained. This sample is represented by about 40,000 clones, with no singletons among them. Of the sample, about 2.2% is held by the ten largest clones. Source material: peripheral blood mononuclear cells. These receptors were obtained from a person aged 18-70 years in good health.

This clone has ten or more counts. Read data end 3 residues before the CDR3 end; the end is taken from the germline J gene. This chain links TRBV30 with TRBJ1-4; 7 bases match TRBD1. The CDR3 runs to 14 residues. The germline V gene encodes CDR1 GTSNPN and CDR2 SVGIG (reference sequence). V shed 1 base and J 4 bases; nucleotides not matched to a gene: 3. The CDR3 sequence: CAWSDGTVNEKLFF. The CDR3 DNA, read in part, is TGTGCCTGGAGTGACGGGACAGTTAATGAAAAA.

This clone appeared many times. The sequenced part of the CDR3 DNA is TGTGCCACCAGCAGAGATAGCGGGGGCGGGGGCAACTATGGC. It codes for CATSRDSGGGGNYG. In full, the CDR3 is CATSRDSGGGGNYGYTF. This rearrangement joins TRBV15 to TRBJ1-2; perhaps TRBD1 as D (6 bases). The sequenced fragment ends 3 residues before the CDR3 boundary, so the rest is inferred from the germline J gene. Germline CDR1 and CDR2: LNHNV and YYDKDF (reference sequence). The CDR3 loop spans 17 amino acids. V lost 0 bases, J lost 2 bases, and 16 bases lay in between.

This clone was seen ten or more times. The read ends 3 residues early relative to the CDR3; the germline J gene fills the gap. J is TRBJ2-7 and V is TRBV19, with D perhaps TRBD1 (5 bases). CDR3 length: 14 residues. Germline values: CDR1 LNHDA, CDR2 SQIVND (reference sequence). V lost 1 base, J lost 4 bases, and 11 bases lay in between. The sequenced CDR3 bases are TGTGCCAGTAGTATAGGAGGACACCAATACGAG. Its protein product is CASSIGGHQYE. The complete CDR3 sequence is CASSIGGHQYEQYF.

In its sample, this clone was seen many times. Coverage ceases 3 residues before the CDR3 finishes, and the germline J gene fills in the end. The V call is TRBV30, the J call TRBJ2-5; D may correspond to TRBD1 or TRBD2 (7 bases each). Trimming pared 3 bases from V and 5 bases from J, leaving 19 bases between. The CDR3 covers 15 residues. Germline values: CDR1 GTSNPN, CDR2 SVGIG (reference sequence). CDR3 sequence: CAWSQGEGYRETQYF. CDR3 bases read: TGTGCCTGGAGCCAGGGGGAGGGCTATCGGGAGACC.

This clone showed up many times. The CDR3 end is not reached by the read, which stops 3 residues before it; the germline J gene fills it in. The chain combines TRBV5-1 with TRBJ2-3; TRBD2 matches 9 bases. Germline loops: CDR1 SGHRS, CDR2 YFSETQ. After removal of 0 bases from V and 5 bases from J, the junction contained 7 bases not matched to a gene. The CDR3 spans 16 residues. The CDR3 region is CASSLGGTSMIDTQYF. The sequenced CDR3 bases are TGCGCCAGCAGCTTGGGGGGGACTAGCATGATAGATACG.

This clone occurred many times. Read sequence stops 3 residues before the CDR3 end, and the germline J gene provides the missing end. J is TRBJ1-5 and V is TRBV5-5; D is uncertain. Germline V gene sequence: CDR1 SGHKS, CDR2 YYEKEE (reference sequence). CDR3 length: 15 amino acids. V lost 0 bases and J lost 3, with 10 bases in between. The CDR3 here is CASSLAVEFNQPQHF. The sequenced CDR3 bases are TGTGCCAGCAGCTTGGCCGTAGAGTTCAATCAGCCC.

This clone was counted ten times or more. The part of the CDR3 DNA that was read is TGTGCCAGCAGGACCTCCGGGGTAGATACCTACGAG. Translation: CASRTSGVDTYE. The full CDR3 protein is CASRTSGVDTYEQYF. The rearrangement uses TRBV27 and TRBJ2-7; TRBD2 is a possible D gene (5 bases). Coverage ceases 3 residues before the CDR3 finishes, and the germline J gene fills in the end. The CDR3 extends over 15 amino acids. Germline lookup yields CDR1 MNHEY and CDR2 SMNVEV (reference sequence). V dropped 6 bases and J dropped 2 bases, with 17 bases sitting between them.

This clone was detected ten times or more. The read gets to within 3 residues of the CDR3 end, and the germline J gene fills in the rest. This sequence joins TRBV19 and TRBJ1-5; 8 bases match TRBD1. The length of the CDR3 is 16 residues. The J segment lost 2 bases and the V segment lost 1 base, leaving 4 bases of the junction unmatched. Germline CDR1 and CDR2: LNHDA and SQIVND (reference sequence). The CDR3 is CASSIAQGAGNQPQHF. The CDR3 DNA, read in part, is TGTGCCAGTAGTATAGCTCAGGGGGCAGGCAATCAGCCC. The entire variable domain, with the rest obtained from reference TRBV19 and TRBJ1-5, is as follows: DGGITQSPKYLFRKEGQNVTLSCEQNLNHDAMYWYRQDPGQGLRLIYYSQIVNDFQKGDIAEGYSVSREKKESFPLTVTSAQKNPTAFYLCASSIAQGAGNQPQHFGDGTRLSIL.

This clone came up many times. The observed sequence ends 3 residues before the CDR3 terminus, with the missing tail filled in from the germline J gene. This chain links TRBV30 with TRBJ2-1; no reliable D call. The CDR3 has 12 residues. Germline assignment: CDR1 GTSNPN and CDR2 SVGIG (reference sequence). The ends were cut back, 3 bases at V and 8 bases at J, with 11 bases in the middle. The sequenced CDR3 bases are TGTGCCTGGAGCACACCACCCCATGAG. As protein: CAWSTPPHE. The entire CDR3 protein is CAWSTPPHEQFF.

This clone occurred a few times. The CDR3 end is not reached by the read, which stops 3 residues before it; the germline J gene fills it in. This chain joins TRBV7-9 and TRBJ2-5, with D maybe TRBD1 (5 bases). Between the trimmed V and J ends, which lost 1 base and 4 bases, there was a span of 7 bases. Germline CDR1 and CDR2: SEHNR and FQNEAQ (reference sequence). The CDR3 runs to 13 residues. The part of the CDR3 DNA that was read is TGTGCCAGCAGCTTAGGCAGGGTAGAGACC. Amino acids: CASSLGRVET. The full CDR3 protein reads CASSLGRVETQYF.

This clone was detected ten times or more. The CDR3 extends 3 residues past the end of the read, so its final part is completed from the germline J gene. This chain joins TRBV5-6 and TRBJ1-6; no clear D gene. The CDR3 runs 15 residues. The germline gives CDR1 SGHDT, CDR2 YYEEEE. Trimming shortened V by 4 bases and J by 10 bases, and 18 bases separated the two germline ends. Incomplete CDR3 DNA: TGTGCCAGCAGCCGCAGGACTTCAAGCAACTCACCC. It codes for CASSRRTSSNSP. The CDR3, in full, reads CASSRRTSSNSPLHF. Variable domain in full (rest from reference TRBV5-6 and TRBJ1-6): DAGVTQSPTHLIKTRGQQVTLRCSPKSGHDTVSWYQQALGQGPQFIFQYYEEEERQRGNFPDRFSGHQFPNYSSELNVNALLLGDSALYLCASSRRTSSNSPLHFGNGTRLTVT.

Ten or more counts support this clone. The CDR3 end is not reached by the read, which stops 3 residues before it; the germline J gene fills it in. This chain uses TRBV19 with TRBJ2-1, with TRBD2 matching over 9 bases. V lost 9 bases, J lost 7 bases, and 7 bases stayed unmatched. The CDR3 sequence is 13 residues long. Germline loops: CDR1 LNHDA, CDR2 SQIVND (reference sequence). CDR3 bases read: TGTGCCAGCTCTCAGCGGGGGGAAAATGAG. As protein: CASSQRGENE. Given in full, the CDR3 is CASSQRGENEQFF.

This clone was observed at least ten times. The sequence runs out 3 residues before the end of the CDR3; the remainder is reconstructed from the germline J gene. V and J are TRBV30 and TRBJ1-5; TRBD1 might be the D (5 bases). The CDR3 extends over 14 amino acids. Trimming shortened V by 4 bases and J by 0 bases, and 10 bases separated the two germline ends. Germline V gene lookup returns CDR1 GTSNPN and CDR2 SVGIG (reference sequence). CDR3 sequence: CAWNSGDSNQPQHF. The sequenced part of the CDR3 DNA is TGTGCCTGGAATTCGGGGGATAGCAATCAGCCC.

This clone was seen many times. The read falls 3 residues short of the CDR3 end, and the missing part is taken from the germline J gene. V gene TRBV5-4 combines with J gene TRBJ1-1, with 8 bases matching TRBD1. V trimming: 6 bases; J trimming: 5 bases; junction bases outside the gene matches: 3. This CDR3 comprises 12 residues. Germline V gene sequence: CDR1 SGHNT, CDR2 YYREEE (reference sequence). The sequenced CDR3 bases are TGTGCCAGCACCGGACAGGGAACTGAA. Protein: CASTGQGTE. The CDR3 in full is CASTGQGTEAFF.

This clone was detected ten times or more. The read falls 3 residues short of the CDR3 end, and the missing part is taken from the germline J gene. The chain carries TRBV5-5 and TRBJ2-7; D is unclear. Germline assignment: CDR1 SGHKS and CDR2 YYEKEE (reference sequence). V lost 3 bases and J lost 1, with 5 bases in between. The CDR3 is 12 residues long. The CDR3 sequence is CASSYNSYEQYF. The CDR3 DNA, read in part, is TGTGCCAGCAGCTACAATTCCTACGAG. The complete variable domain, with remaining parts taken from reference TRBV5-5 and TRBJ2-7, reads DAGVTQSPTHLIKTRGQQVTLRCSPISGHKSVSWYQQVLGQGPQFIFQYYEKEERGRGNFPDRFSARQFPNYSSELNVNALLLGDSALYLCASSYNSYEQYFGPGTRLTVT.

This clone was seen ten or more times. The CDR3 is cut off 3 residues early in the read; its end comes from the germline J gene. The chain recombines TRBV5-1 with TRBJ2-3, with D uncertain. Between the trimmed V and J ends, which lost 0 bases and 0 bases, there was a span of 8 bases. From germline, CDR1 is SGHRS and CDR2 YFSETQ. This CDR3 has 15 residues. The DNA read from the CDR3 is TGCGCCAGCAGCTTGGGACCAGGCAGCACAGATACG. It specifies CASSLGPGSTDT. The complete CDR3 protein is CASSLGPGSTDTQYF.